This T cell receptor (beta chain) emerged from a study of blood T cell repertoires in COVID-19. Study details: Nucleic acid was either cDNA or gDNA, and it came from T cells, B-cell-depleted T cells, or PBMCs.

V lost 4 bases to trimming and J lost 0 bases, with 13 bases between them. Germline CDR1 reads SGHTA; CDR2 reads FQGNSA. The CDR3 consists of 16 residues. Enrolled through a virtual design, the participants were between about 18 and 100 years of age and came from 24 US areas. Assignment of participants to cohorts was predicated upon participant-reported clinical history. A single count supports this clone. TCRdb's table, derived via immunoSEQ multiplex PCR, lists solely in-frame clones and lacks some. The sample holds some 290,000 clones; under 95% are singletons and the top ten take roughly 2.1%. The sequenced sample was PBMCs or T cells enriched from blood (not recorded which). The TCR comes from a woman between 40 and 50 years old with acute COVID-19. This chain joins TRBV7-2 and TRBJ1-3; D remains unclear. This CDR3 is CASSYQPGASGNTIYF. CDR3 bases: TGTGCCAGCAGCTACCAACCAGGCGCCTCTGGAAACACCATATATTTT.